Each of the 28 T cell receptor beta chains below was sequenced from the same sample in a study of metastatic and nonmetastatic thyroid tumors. TCRdb reassembled clones from the PCR reads with MiXCR. The sample includes 45,000 to 50,000 clones, around 25% of them seen just once. Treatment of any kind had been given to no patient before thyroid surgery. Sequences were obtained from blood. The source is a male donor with papillary thyroid cancer or a benign thyroid nodule (not recorded which). Some clones in this sample may be carry-over from other donors' samples.

The chain is built from TRBV20-1 and TRBJ2-5; no firm D call. The germline CDR1 and CDR2 sequences are DFQATT and SNEGSKA (reference sequence). The CDR3 loop spans 13 amino acids. Trimming took off 1 base at V and 1 base at J, with 7 bases between the two ends. The CDR3 coding sequence is TGCAGTGCTAGAGGGGCAGCCCAAGAGACCCAGTACTTC. Its translation is CSARGAAQETQYF.

This clone appeared many times. V usage is TRBV15 and J usage is TRBJ2-5; 12 nucleotides match TRBD2. The J segment lost 4 bases and the V segment lost 0 bases, leaving 6 bases of the junction unmatched. The CDR3 is made up of 17 amino acids. The germline gives CDR1 LNHNV, CDR2 YYDKDF (reference sequence). The CDR3 DNA sequence: TGTGCCACCAGCAGAGATGGCACTAGCGGGAGGAGAGAGACCCAGTACTTC. The encoded protein is CATSRDGTSGRRETQYF.

This clone is classed as medium-sized. The V and J genes are TRBV6-1 and TRBJ1-6; the match to TRBD1 covers 7 bases. This CDR3 contains 15 residues. With 6 bases clipped from V and 9 bases from J, the junction kept 11 bases outside the gene matches. Germline V CDR1 and CDR2: MNHNS, SASEGT. The CDR3 sequence: CASSTGEVKGSPLHF. CDR3 coding DNA: TGTGCCAGCAGCACAGGGGAGGTTAAAGGTTCACCCCTCCACTTT.

This chain uses TRBV20-1 with TRBJ2-1, with D perhaps TRBD1 (5 bases). The CDR3 is made up of 14 amino acids. V lost 3 bases to trimming and J lost 0 bases, with 9 bases between them. Germline CDR1 reads DFQATT; CDR2 reads SNEGSKA (reference sequence). The DNA for the CDR3 is TGCAGTGCTAGCGTTCAGGGCTCCTACAATGAGCAGTTCTTC. Its protein product is CSASVQGSYNEQFF.

This clone was counted at least ten times. A clone one base away is much larger, so this may be a read error. This rearrangement joins TRBV3-1 to TRBJ2-5; 10 positions match TRBD2. The CDR3 contains 14 residues. CDR1 and CDR2 from the germline V gene are LGHDT and YNNKEL (reference sequence). CDR3 sequence: CASSQLAGEETQCF. The CDR3 coding sequence is TGTGCCAGCAGCCAACTAGCGGGAGAAGAGACCCAGTGCTTC.

The V call is TRBV7-3, the J call TRBJ1-4, with a weak D call TRBD1 (5 bases). CDR3 length: 15 amino acids. CDR1 is SGHTA and CDR2 is FQGTGA in the germline V gene. V was shortened by 5 bases and J by 4 bases, with 14 bases between the two germline ends. CDR3 nucleotide sequence: TGTGCCAGCAGCATCACAGGTTTCGTTAATGAAAAACTGTTTTTT. Protein: CASSITGFVNEKLFF.

This clone is labeled as medium-sized. V is TRBV6-1 and J is TRBJ2-7, with D unresolved. From germline, CDR1 is MNHNS and CDR2 SASEGT. V lost 5 bases and J 5 bases, leaving 7 bases between the germline ends. The CDR3 consists of 11 residues. CDR3 nucleotides: TGTGCCAGCAGTTGGCAGGACGAGCAGTACTTC. Amino acids: CASSWQDEQYF.

This sequence joins TRBV11-2 and TRBJ2-1, with a weak D call TRBD1 (6 bases). Germline V gene sequence: CDR1 SGHAT, CDR2 FQNNGV. Trimming removed 4 bases from V and 0 bases from J, with 13 bases in between. The CDR3 runs to 16 residues. The CDR3 is CASSSTGHSSYNEQFF. CDR3 nucleotides: TGTGCCAGCAGCTCCACAGGGCATAGCTCCTACAATGAGCAGTTCTTC.

This clone was seen more than once but under ten times. The chain couples TRBV19 to TRBJ2-5; no reliable D call. The CDR3 has 13 amino acids. Between the trimmed V and J ends, which lost 4 bases and 5 bases, there was a span of 11 bases. Germline CDR1 reads LNHDA; CDR2 reads SQIVND (reference sequence). CDR3 region: CASSRGIRETQYF. The DNA of the CDR3 is TGTGCCAGTAGTAGGGGTATTCGCGAGACCCAGTACTTC.

In its sample, this clone was seen many times. V is TRBV20-1 and J is TRBJ2-5; 7 bases are shared with TRBD1. Per the germline V gene, CDR1 is DFQATT and CDR2 is SNEGSKA (reference sequence). This CDR3 has 14 amino acids. As DNA, the CDR3 is TGCAGCGCCCGCGGACAGGCCCGGGTGGAGACCCAGTACTTC. Residues: CSARGQARVETQYF.

Many counts were recorded for this clone. This chain joins TRBV10-1 and TRBJ2-3; TRBD2 aligns across 14 bases. CDR1 and CDR2 (germline): WNHNN, SYGVQD (reference sequence). The CDR3 extends over 16 amino acids. V lost 6 bases, J lost 5 bases, and 7 bases stayed unmatched. The CDR3: CASSPGLAGGLDTQYF. The CDR3, as DNA: TGCGCCAGCAGCCCCGGACTAGCGGGAGGTTTAGATACGCAGTATTTT.

Ten or more counts support this clone. CDR3 in DNA: TGCGCCAGCAGCTTGACGGGAGGGCAAATCCAAGAGACCCAGTACTTC. Translated, it gives CASSLTGGQIQETQYF. J is TRBJ2-5 and V is TRBV5-1; 8 nucleotides line up with TRBD2. V trimming: 1 base; J trimming: 1 base; junction bases outside the gene matches: 6. CDR1 and CDR2 (germline): SGHRS, YFSETQ. The CDR3 length is 16 residues. Full variable domain (remainder filled in from reference TRBV5-1 and TRBJ2-5): KAGVTQTPRYLIKTRGQQVTLSCSPISGHRSVSWYQQTPGQGLQFLFEYFSETQRNKGNFPGRFSGRQFSNSRSEMNVSTLELGDSALYLCASSLTGGQIQETQYFGPGTRLLVL.

In this sample, this clone turned up many times. This sequence joins TRBV5-1 and TRBJ1-1; D unresolved. V was shortened by 0 bases and J by 0 bases, with 12 bases between the two germline ends. CDR3 length: 16 amino acids. Germline values: CDR1 SGHRS, CDR2 YFSETQ. The CDR3 sequence: CASSLDRWTMNTEAFF. As DNA, the CDR3 is TGCGCCAGCAGCTTGGATAGATGGACCATGAACACTGAAGCTTTCTTT.

The chain links TRBV20-1 to TRBJ1-1; D possibly corresponds to TRBD1 (5 bases). The V gene lost 2 bases and the J gene lost 0 bases, with 13 bases spanning the gap. This CDR3 region has 15 residues. The germline CDR1 and CDR2 sequences are DFQATT and SNEGSKA (reference sequence). The CDR3 sequence: CSARFRGQMNTEAFF. The CDR3 coding sequence is TGCAGTGCTAGATTTAGGGGCCAGATGAACACTGAAGCTTTCTTT.

This clone has a count of ten or more. V gene TRBV29-1 combines with J gene TRBJ2-3; TRBD1 is a possible D gene (6 bases). The CDR3 is 15 amino acids. The V gene lost 5 bases and the J gene lost 1 base, with 16 bases spanning the gap. In germline, CDR1 is SQVTM, CDR2 ANQGSEA. CDR3 DNA sequence: TGCAGCGTTCAACGGGACACGAGAGGCACAGATACGCAGTATTTT. It encodes CSVQRDTRGTDTQYF.

The CDR3 region has the DNA TGCGCCAGCAGCTTCAGGTCAGGGAATACTCACACCACGGAGCTGTTTTTT. This gives the protein CASSFRSGNTHTTELFF. V gene TRBV5-1 combines with J gene TRBJ2-2; TRBD1 is a possible D gene (5 bases). Germline loops: CDR1 SGHRS, CDR2 YFSETQ. This CDR3 region has 17 residues. V lost 2 bases, J lost 10 bases, and 24 bases lay in between.

The chain links TRBV5-8 to TRBJ2-7; D tentatively reads TRBD1 or TRBD2 (5 bases each). Looked up from germline, CDR1 is SGHTS and CDR2 is YDEGEE. Trimming left V 0 bases short and J 0 bases short, with 7 bases between. The CDR3 has 14 amino acids. CDR3 region: CASSLAGTSYEQYF. As DNA, the CDR3 is TGTGCCAGCAGCTTGGCAGGGACCTCCTACGAGCAGTACTTC.

This clone was picked up many times. The chain joins TRBV9 to TRBJ2-7; perhaps TRBD1 as D (6 bases). The ends were cut back, 1 base at V and 7 bases at J, with 21 bases in the middle. CDR1 SGDLS and CDR2 YYNGEE come from the germline V gene. This CDR3 spans 16 amino acids. The CDR3 DNA reads TGTGCCAGCAGCGTATCCCCCGGGCAGGGGCAACGAGAGCAGTACTTC. It encodes CASSVSPGQGQREQYF. Combining the CDR3 with reference TRBV9 and TRBJ2-7 gives the whole variable domain DSGVTQTPKHLITATGQRVTLRCSPRSGDLSVYWYQQSLDQGLQFLIQYYNGEERAKGNILERFSAQQFPDLHSELNLSSLELGDSALYFCASSVSPGQGQREQYFGPGTRLTVT.

This clone has just a few counts. The J gene is TRBJ1-6, the V gene TRBV5-1, with D tentatively TRBD1 (5 bases). Trimming shortened V by 4 bases and J by 2 bases, and 10 bases separated the two germline ends. Germline CDR1 is SGHRS and CDR2 is YFSETQ. The CDR3 covers 15 residues. The CDR3 reads CASSPTGPYNSPLHF. CDR3 DNA sequence: TGCGCCAGCAGCCCCACAGGACCCTATAATTCACCCCTCCACTTT.

The sample holds many counts of this clone. A much larger clone sits a single nucleotide away, making a read error possible. Other DNA sequences within the sample encode an identical CDR3. This sequence joins TRBV28 and TRBJ1-4; D uncertain. The germline V gene encodes CDR1 MDHEN and CDR2 SYDVKM. This CDR3 contains 14 residues. The V and J ends lost 5 bases and 11 bases respectively, with 18 bases between them. Here the CDR3 reads CASSPNPVVGKLFF. CDR3 bases: TGTGCCAGCAGTCCAAACCCGGTAGTGGGGAAACTGTTTTTT.

V is TRBV5-1 and J is TRBJ2-2, with 9 bases that match TRBD1. V shed 2 bases, J shed 5 bases, and the junction held 4 bases outside the gene matches. The CDR3 runs 15 residues. Looked up from germline, CDR1 is SGHRS and CDR2 is YFSETQ. CDR3 amino acids: CASSFDRGRTGELFF. CDR3 bases: TGCGCCAGCAGCTTTGACAGGGGGAGGACCGGGGAGCTGTTTTTT.

This clone counts as medium-sized. This rearrangement joins TRBV30 to TRBJ1-5, with D uncertain. CDR3 length: 12 amino acids. Germline CDR1 GTSNPN, CDR2 SVGIG (reference sequence). The germline V and J ends were trimmed by 4 bases and 4 bases, with 8 bases remaining between them. The DNA for the CDR3 is TGTGCCTGGAAAGGCCTAAATCAGCCCCAGCATTTT. Amino acid sequence: CAWKGLNQPQHF.

The V call is TRBV7-2, the J call TRBJ2-7; TRBD2 matches at 8 bases. Germline CDR1 SGHTA, CDR2 FQGNSA. Losses at the gene ends were 5 bases for V and 2 bases for J; bases not matched to a gene: 8. The CDR3 loop spans 15 amino acids. The CDR3, as DNA: TGTGCCAGCAGCCGGTACGGGGGGGGCGCCTACGAGCAGTACTTC. Translating gives CASSRYGGGAYEQYF.

This clone was seen ten or more times. V usage is TRBV20-1 and J usage is TRBJ1-6, with 7 bases lining up with TRBD1. The V gene end was trimmed by 0 bases and the J gene end by 5 bases; junction bases not matched to a gene: 7. Looked up from germline, CDR1 is DFQATT and CDR2 is SNEGSKA (reference sequence). This CDR3 spans 16 amino acids. CDR3 sequence reads: CSARDLGGYDNSPLHF. Here the CDR3 DNA reads TGCAGTGCTAGAGATCTAGGGGGCTACGATAATTCACCCCTCCACTTT.

The rearrangement joins TRBV3-1 to TRBJ2-7, with D tentatively TRBD1 (5 bases). V was pared by 0 bases and J by 2 bases, with 8 bases between. The CDR3 contains 14 residues. Germline V gene lookup returns CDR1 LGHDT and CDR2 YNNKEL (reference sequence). The CDR3, as DNA: TGTGCCAGCAGCCAAGAAGGGGCAACCTACGAGCAGTACTTC. It codes for CASSQEGATYEQYF.

The V call is TRBV6-1, the J call TRBJ1-2, with TRBD1 as a possible D gene (5 bases). V shed 7 bases and J shed 8 bases, with 17 bases lying between them. Germline values: CDR1 MNHNS, CDR2 SASEGT. This CDR3 contains 13 residues. The CDR3 reads CASIDWGSWGYTF. CDR3 bases: TGTGCCAGCATCGATTGGGGGAGTTGGGGCTACACCTTC.

This clone was seen more than once but under ten times. A much larger clonotype is one base distant, so this may be a read error. The CDR3 sequence is CASGLAGRAETQYF. The CDR3 nucleotides read TGTGCCAGCGGCTTAGCCGGGAGGGCGGAGACCCAGTACTTC. The rearrangement joins TRBV7-3 to TRBJ2-5; TRBD2 agrees at 8 bases. The CDR3 has 14 residues. The germline gives CDR1 SGHTA, CDR2 FQGTGA.

This clone was observed a few times. The chain is built from TRBV6-2 or TRBV6-3 and TRBJ2-5; D unclear. Germline V gene data show CDR1 as MNHEY and CDR2 as SVGEGT. The CDR3 runs 12 residues. Between the trimmed V and J ends, which lost 2 bases and 8 bases, there was a span of 9 bases. CDR3 in DNA: TGTGCCAGCAGTTACCCCCGTGATACCCAGTACTTC. Translating it yields CASSYPRDTQYF.